This paragraph covers one TCR beta chain sequence. This may come from a read error, since a much larger clone is one base off. Amplified regions were TCR beta CDR3 sequences from RNA transcripts. The study used the HTBI primer set for a first-round RT-PCR of the TCR CDR3. A single record per CDR3 protein comes from TCRdb applying MiXCR to the multiplex PCR reads. The data show about 480,000 distinct CDR3 sequences, approximately 14% seen once. The entry originates in a study of T cells in Graves' hyperthyroidism and ophthalmopathy. The CDR3 is 14 amino acids. Germline values: CDR1 SEHNR, CDR2 FQNEAQ (reference sequence). V lost 3 bases, J lost 3 bases, and 11 bases lay in between. The study defined stable Graves' hyperthyroidism as no ophthalmopathy progression within 18 months.

This TCR came from a woman aged 18-29 years with Graves' hyperthyroidism. This chain links TRBV7-9 with TRBJ1-1, with D possibly TRBD1 on 5 matching bases. The sequencing input was blood. CDR3 sequence reads: CASSLEVRDTEAFF. DNA for the CDR3: TGTGCCAGCAGCTTGGAGGTCAGGGACACTGAAGCTTTCTTT.